These T cell receptor beta chains were read from a single sample in a study of blood T cell repertoires in COVID-19. The protocol was immunoSEQ multiplex PCR, while the TCRdb copy is restricted to in-frame clones and leaves out a portion. The sample lists approximately 170,000 clones; 80% to 90% were seen once. The specimen sequenced was peripheral blood. The receptors shown here come from a man aged 35 to 55 who had recovered from COVID-19. Both conserved end residues are part of each CDR3. D genes are given only for firm matches. Clone size is shown for a subset of rows, as once, few, many or a class of expanded clone.

abundance | j_gene | d_gene | v_gene | CDR3aa | CDR3nt
- | TRBJ1-4 | - | TRBV28 | CASSPFWGGANEKLFF | TGTGCCAGCAGTCCATTCTGGGGGGGGGCTAATGAAAAACTGTTTTTT
- | TRBJ2-7 | TRBD1 | TRBV18 | CASSITGTGGGYEQYF | TGTGCCAGCTCAATAACCGGGACAGGGGGCGGTTACGAGCAGTACTTC
- | TRBJ1-2 | TRBD1 | TRBV28 | CASGGAGGEGHGYTF | TGTGCCAGCGGAGGGGCAGGGGGCGAAGGCCATGGCTACACCTTC
- | TRBJ2-2 | - | TRBV4-1 | CASSPDGAGELFF | TGCGCCAGCAGCCCAGACGGGGCCGGGGAGCTGTTTTTT
- | TRBJ2-4 | TRBD2 | TRBV11-3 | CASSLVVAGLQYF | TGTGCCAGCAGCTTGGTGGTAGCGGGGTTACAGTACTTC
- | TRBJ1-1 | - | TRBV19 | CASSHGGEVSTEAFF | TGTGCCAGTAGCCACGGCGGGGAGGTGAGCACTGAAGCTTTCTTT
- | TRBJ2-7 | TRBD1 | TRBV5-8 | CASSTGQGAYEQYF | TGTGCCAGCAGCACCGGACAGGGGGCCTACGAGCAGTACTTC
- | TRBJ1-3 | - | TRBV10-3 | CAIRGAGSGNTIYF | TGTGCCATCAGGGGAGCGGGCTCTGGAAACACCATATATTTT
once | TRBJ1-1 | TRBD1 | TRBV7-2 | CASSLGQGARRAFF | TGTGCCAGCAGCTTAGGACAGGGGGCGCGTCGGGCTTTCTTT
- | TRBJ2-1 | TRBD2 | TRBV18 | CASSPLTSGAYNEQFF | TGTGCCAGCTCCCCTCTTACTAGCGGGGCCTACAATGAGCAGTTCTTC
- | TRBJ1-5 | - | TRBV28 | CASSLFRYNQPQHF | TGTGCCAGCAGTTTATTCCGGTACAATCAGCCCCAGCATTTT
- | TRBJ2-7 | - | TRBV4-2 | CASSRDVALSVEQYF | TGTGCCAGCAGCCGAGACGTAGCCCTCTCAGTCGAGCAGTACTTC
- | TRBJ1-1 | - | TRBV4-1 | CASSQAVGMNTEAFF | TGCGCCAGCAGCCAAGCCGTCGGTATGAACACTGAAGCTTTCTTT
few | TRBJ1-6 | TRBD1 | TRBV27 | CASSPSGTDNSPLHF | TGTGCCAGCAGTCCCTCCGGGACAGATAATTCACCCCTCCACTTT
once | TRBJ2-2 | - | TRBV7-9 | CASSSGVTGELFF | TGTGCCAGCAGCTCCGGGGTCACCGGGGAGCTGTTTTTT